The 18 T cell receptor beta chains presented below share a single source sample, sequenced in a study of blood T cell repertoires in COVID-19. Data came from immunoSEQ multiplex PCR; TCRdb stores just in-frame clones and leaves some out. The sample has 120,000 or so clones; 80% to 90% are singletons. Source material: peripheral blood. These TCRs come from an older man with active or convalescent COVID-19.

This clone was found once. The chain employs TRBV14 and TRBJ2-3, with D possibly being TRBD1 (5 bases). CDR3 length: 14 residues. Between the trimmed V and J ends, which lost 6 bases and 2 bases, there was a span of 12 bases. Per germline, CDR1 SGHDN and CDR2 FVKESK. CDR3 loop: CASRAGISTDTQYF. CDR3 sequence (DNA): TGTGCCAGCAGGGCAGGGATTTCCACAGATACGCAGTATTTT.

The rearrangement joins TRBV7-9 to TRBJ1-6, with D possibly being TRBD1 (6 bases). Germline assignment: CDR1 SEHNR and CDR2 FQNEAQ (reference sequence). Trimming took 2 bases from V and 7 from J, leaving 12 bases between them. The CDR3 covers 15 residues. CDR3 sequence (DNA): TGTGCCAGCAGCTTACTCCCGAGGGGGAATTCACCCCTCCACTTT. Its protein product is CASSLLPRGNSPLHF.

The chain employs TRBV28 and TRBJ2-1; 10 nucleotides line up with TRBD2. V lost 5 bases, J lost 0 bases, and 10 bases stayed unmatched. The germline V gene encodes CDR1 MDHEN and CDR2 SYDVKM. CDR3 length equals 18 residues. CDR3 protein: CASSIRLAGLLSYNEQFF. For the CDR3, the DNA is TGTGCCAGCAGTATCAGACTAGCGGGCCTCCTCTCCTACAATGAGCAGTTCTTC.

The table lists this clone with a count of one. The chain recombines TRBV19 with TRBJ1-1; 8 bases map to TRBD1. Germline CDR1 is LNHDA and CDR2 is SQIVND (reference sequence). The length of the CDR3 is 13 residues. V shed 5 bases and J 3 bases; nucleotides not matched to a gene: 2. The DNA for the CDR3 is TGTGCCAGTAGTGTGGACAGGGACACTGAAGCTTTCTTT. It codes for CASSVDRDTEAFF.

V gene TRBV27 combines with J gene TRBJ1-1; TRBD1 aligns across 9 bases. Germline lookup yields CDR1 MNHEY and CDR2 SMNVEV (reference sequence). The J segment lost 4 bases and the V segment lost 5 bases, leaving 5 bases of the junction unmatched. The CDR3 covers 14 residues. This CDR3 reads CASSPQGAATEAFF. The DNA of the CDR3 is TGTGCCAGCAGTCCACAGGGGGCGGCCACTGAAGCTTTCTTT.

The V and J genes are TRBV5-8 and TRBJ2-1; 7 nucleotides align to TRBD2. V lost 2 bases, J lost 1 base, and 3 bases stayed unmatched. CDR3 length: 15 amino acids. Germline-derived CDR1 and CDR2 are SGHTS and YDEGEE. The CDR3 DNA follows: TGTGCCAGCAGCTTTAGCGGGTCTTCCTACAATGAGCAGTTCTTC. This gives the protein CASSFSGSSYNEQFF.

V and J are TRBV29-1 and TRBJ2-1; D perhaps matches TRBD1 (6 bases). CDR1 is SQVTM, CDR2 ANQGSEA, per germline. The CDR3 is 12 amino acids. V lost 6 bases, J lost 7 bases, and 13 bases lay in between. CDR3 loop: CSVGRGYNEQFF. The CDR3 DNA sequence: TGCAGCGTAGGCAGGGGTTATAATGAGCAGTTCTTC.

V and J are TRBV7-2 and TRBJ2-1; 9 nucleotides match TRBD1. Germline values: CDR1 SGHTA, CDR2 FQGNSA. The CDR3 has 13 amino acids. Trimming removed 3 bases from V and 8 bases from J; junction bases left unmatched: 2. CDR3 sequence: CASSFTGGDEQFF. CDR3 nucleotides: TGTGCCAGCAGCTTTACAGGGGGCGATGAGCAGTTCTTC.

Of note for this clone: The junction differs from germline at one of its ends, possibly a read error. The chain links TRBV6-6 to TRBJ2-7; 8 bases are a match to TRBD2. This CDR3 is built from 14 residues. Germline V gene lookup returns CDR1 MNHNY and CDR2 SVGAGI (reference sequence). The CDR3 loop reads CASSDSGGALWQYF. The DNA for the CDR3 is TGTGCCAGCAGTGACTCGGGAGGGGCCCTATGGCAGTACTTC.

The chain has TRBV28 and TRBJ1-5; D may be TRBD1 (5 bases). The V gene lost 5 bases and the J gene lost 4 bases, with 18 bases spanning the gap. CDR1 and CDR2 from the germline V gene are MDHEN and SYDVKM. The CDR3 loop spans 16 amino acids. CDR3 region: CASSPARTSLNQPQHF. CDR3 nucleotides: TGTGCCAGCAGTCCCGCCCGGACAAGTCTTAATCAGCCCCAGCATTTT.

On this clone itself: It is unclear where the CDR3 begins or ends on the DNA, so no DNA is shown, and the CDR3 is as TCRdb lists it. The chain couples TRBV21-1 to TRBJ2-2; TRBD2, as called in the table, went unchecked against the DNA. TRBV21-1 is labeled a pseudogene. 17 amino acids form the CDR3, both terminal residues included. The CDR3 sequence: CASSKVAAGSNTGELFF.

The chain carries TRBV29-1 and TRBJ2-2; no clear D. Germline loops: CDR1 SQVTM, CDR2 ANQGSEA. This CDR3 is 13 amino acids long. V dropped 7 bases and J dropped 6 bases, with 15 bases sitting between them. The CDR3 DNA reads TGCAGCGCTCCGGGTCCAAGGCCCGGGGAGCTGTTTTTT. It is translated as CSAPGPRPGELFF.

V usage is TRBV5-1 and J usage is TRBJ1-1, with 9 nucleotides matching TRBD1. The CDR3 extends over 15 amino acids. The V gene's germline CDR1 is SGHRS and CDR2 YFSETQ. The trim removed 0 bases at V and 10 bases at J, leaving 10 bases unmatched. In DNA, the CDR3 is TGCGCCAGCAGCTTGGTTGACAGGGGGTTCGGTCGAGCTTTCTTT. As protein: CASSLVDRGFGRAFF.

V and J are TRBV6-5 and TRBJ1-2; no reliable D call. V was clipped by 6 bases and J by 6 bases, with 14 bases between them. The CDR3 loop spans 13 amino acids. Germline CDR1 MNHEY, CDR2 SVGAGI. CDR3: CASRTPGIHGYTF. CDR3 DNA: TGTGCCAGCAGGACCCCGGGGATTCATGGCTACACCTTC.

The chain has TRBV6-5 and TRBJ1-5; TRBD1 matches at 7 bases. With V trimmed by 6 bases and J by 2 bases, 7 bases remained unmatched. In germline, CDR1 is MNHEY, CDR2 SVGAGI. CDR3 length equals 15 residues. The CDR3 is CASSGLGQGNQPQHF. As DNA, the CDR3 is TGTGCCAGCAGCGGCCTTGGACAGGGCAATCAGCCCCAGCATTTT.

The V gene is TRBV5-1, the J gene TRBJ1-4; the match to TRBD1 covers 10 bases. The CDR3 length is 15 residues. From germline, CDR1 is SGHRS and CDR2 YFSETQ. The ends lost 4 bases at V and 5 bases at J; junction bases unmatched: 5. The CDR3: CASSTRQGANEKLFF. CDR3 bases: TGCGCCAGCAGCACCCGACAGGGGGCAAATGAAAAACTGTTTTTT.

The chain recombines TRBV29-1 with TRBJ2-5; 7 bases fit TRBD1. Germline-derived CDR1 and CDR2 are SQVTM and ANQGSEA. The ends lost 5 bases at V and 0 bases at J; junction bases unmatched: 3. The length of the CDR3 is 13 residues. In DNA, the CDR3 is TGCAGCGTTTCACAGGGGTACCAAGAGACCCAGTACTTC. Encoded protein: CSVSQGYQETQYF.

This clone came up a few times. The chain carries TRBV3-1 (or the pseudogene TRBV3-2) and TRBJ1-6, with 9 nucleotides matching TRBD1. Germline CDR1 is LGHDT and CDR2 is YNNKEL (reference sequence). This CDR3 has 15 amino acids. After removal of 2 bases from V and 10 bases from J, the junction contained 6 bases not matched to a gene. CDR3 loop: CASSQSETGGSPLHF. The CDR3 DNA sequence: TGTGCCAGCAGCCAAAGTGAGACAGGGGGGTCACCCCTCCACTTT.